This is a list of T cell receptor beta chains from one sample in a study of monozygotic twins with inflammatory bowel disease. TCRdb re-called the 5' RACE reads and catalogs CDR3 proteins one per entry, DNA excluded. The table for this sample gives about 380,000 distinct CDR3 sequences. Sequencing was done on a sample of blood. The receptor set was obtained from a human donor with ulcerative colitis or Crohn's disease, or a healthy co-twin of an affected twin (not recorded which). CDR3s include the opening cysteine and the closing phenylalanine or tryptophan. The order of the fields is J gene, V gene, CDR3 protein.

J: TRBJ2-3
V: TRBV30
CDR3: CASETGGTDTQYF

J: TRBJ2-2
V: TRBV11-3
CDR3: CASSLDRGRANTGELFF

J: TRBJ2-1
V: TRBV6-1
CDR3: CATSPPGGNDEQFF

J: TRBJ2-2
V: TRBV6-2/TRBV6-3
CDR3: CASTPRGGVNTGELFF

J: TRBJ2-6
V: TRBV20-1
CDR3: CSARRRDRGVGANVLTF

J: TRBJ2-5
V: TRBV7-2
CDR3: CASSPQGALQETQYF

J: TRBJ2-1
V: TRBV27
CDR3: CASSTSGTSFEQFF

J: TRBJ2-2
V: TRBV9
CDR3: CASSVDGRGAGELFF

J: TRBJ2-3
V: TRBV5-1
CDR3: CASSGIQSTDTQYF

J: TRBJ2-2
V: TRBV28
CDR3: CASSFSFGGELFF

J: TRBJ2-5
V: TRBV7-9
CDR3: CASSPPRGRETQYF

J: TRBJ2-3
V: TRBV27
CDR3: CASSYAAGEVADTQYF

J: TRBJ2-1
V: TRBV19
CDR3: CASTPQDAYNEQFF

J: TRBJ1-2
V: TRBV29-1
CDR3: CSVVLDYGYTF

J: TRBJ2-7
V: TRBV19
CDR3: CASSPRGSYEQYF

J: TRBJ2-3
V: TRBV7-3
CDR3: CASSLVGLRADTQYF

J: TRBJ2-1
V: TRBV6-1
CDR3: CASTQGLGSSYNEQFF

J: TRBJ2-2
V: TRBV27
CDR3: CASSPILLGTGELFF

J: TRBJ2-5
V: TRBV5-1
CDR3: CASSLVKEETQYF

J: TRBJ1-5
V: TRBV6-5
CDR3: CASSYSRGQVQPQHF

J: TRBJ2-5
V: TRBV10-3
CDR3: CAINSGGTSGQYF

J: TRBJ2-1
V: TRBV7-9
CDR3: CASSLGHGGEQFF

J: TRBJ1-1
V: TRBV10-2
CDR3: CASSESGYTEAFF

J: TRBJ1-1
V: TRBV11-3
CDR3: CASSFEQNTEAFF

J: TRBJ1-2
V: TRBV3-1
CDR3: CASSQADPGPYGYTF

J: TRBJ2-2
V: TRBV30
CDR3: CAWSVVDRDLTSNTGELFF

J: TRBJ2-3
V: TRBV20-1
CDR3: CSASGLAGRWDTQYF

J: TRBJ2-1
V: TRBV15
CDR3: CATSQRTSGGNEQFF

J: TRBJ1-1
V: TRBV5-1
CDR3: CASWGGQGWINTEAFF

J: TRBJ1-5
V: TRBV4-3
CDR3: CASSQDLSGNEQPQHF

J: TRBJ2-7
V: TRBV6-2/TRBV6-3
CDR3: CVSSYSTDRDLGSYEQYF

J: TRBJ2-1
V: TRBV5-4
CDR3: CASSLATGTSSSSYNEQFF

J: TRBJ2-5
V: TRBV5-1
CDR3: CASSADNFQETQYF

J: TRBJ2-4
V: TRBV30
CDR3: CAWSAPTGGPKNIQYF

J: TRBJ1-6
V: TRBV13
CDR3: CASSLGGQGGSPLHF

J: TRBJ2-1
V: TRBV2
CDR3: CASSGQGYNEQFF

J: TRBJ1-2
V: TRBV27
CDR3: CASSAADRGRFNYGYTF

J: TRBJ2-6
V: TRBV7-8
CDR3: CASSKGRFGWAAGANVLTF

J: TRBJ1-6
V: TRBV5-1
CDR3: CASSRQGASNSPLHF

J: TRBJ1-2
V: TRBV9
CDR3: CASSAPVGWNYGYTF

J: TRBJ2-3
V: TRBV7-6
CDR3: CASSPTTSGGSTDTQYF

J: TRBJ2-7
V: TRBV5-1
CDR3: CASRDDRVGEQYF

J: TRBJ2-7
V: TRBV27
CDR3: CASSATGGSYEQYF

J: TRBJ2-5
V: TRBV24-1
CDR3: CATSDGGVWETQYF

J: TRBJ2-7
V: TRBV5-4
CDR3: CASSLGTSGGNPGEQYF

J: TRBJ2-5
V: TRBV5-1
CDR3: CASSPGLAGGYQETQYF

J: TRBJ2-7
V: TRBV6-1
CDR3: CASRRNQGAGYEQYF

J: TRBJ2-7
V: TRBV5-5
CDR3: CASSTGPSTYEQYF

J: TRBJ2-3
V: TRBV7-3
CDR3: CASSTTRGTDTQYF

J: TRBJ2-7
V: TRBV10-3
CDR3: CATTFEAGGRYEQYF

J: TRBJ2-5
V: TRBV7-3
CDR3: CASSFSARETQYF

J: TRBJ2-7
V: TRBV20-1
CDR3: CSARGLGGSEQYF

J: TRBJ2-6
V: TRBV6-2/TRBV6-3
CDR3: CASRTGANVLTF

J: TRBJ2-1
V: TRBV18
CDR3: CASSSQFRREQFF

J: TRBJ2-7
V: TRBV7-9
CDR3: CASSLTYWDRTVYEQYF

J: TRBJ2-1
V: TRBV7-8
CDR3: CASSPYGVAVKQFF

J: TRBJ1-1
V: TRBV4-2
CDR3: CASSQDHGGRTEAFF

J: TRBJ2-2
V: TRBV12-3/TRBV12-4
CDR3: CASSLDGSRFRELFF

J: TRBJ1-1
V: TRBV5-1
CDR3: CASSFGTGGPLGTEAFF

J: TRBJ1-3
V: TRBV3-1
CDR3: CASSQDRGMLKGNTIYF